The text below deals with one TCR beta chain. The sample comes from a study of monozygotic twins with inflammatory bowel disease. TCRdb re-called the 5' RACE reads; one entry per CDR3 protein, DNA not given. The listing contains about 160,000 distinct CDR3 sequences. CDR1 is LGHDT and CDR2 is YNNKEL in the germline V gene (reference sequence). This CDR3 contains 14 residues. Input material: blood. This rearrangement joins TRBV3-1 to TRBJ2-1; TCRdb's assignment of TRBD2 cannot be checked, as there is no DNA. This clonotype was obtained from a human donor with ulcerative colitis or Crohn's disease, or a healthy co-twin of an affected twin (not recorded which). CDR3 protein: CASSPELRTSGTFF.